This T cell receptor (beta chain) was sequenced during a study of CD8 T cells in ankylosing spondylitis. Study findings and constraints: Disease-linked clones reportedly showed significant enrichment in matched ankylosing spondylitis synovial fluid. One TCR beta motif, made up of seven to nine highly homologous variants, appeared characteristic of ankylosing spondylitis blood. Reactive arthritis synovial fluid and blood previously showed some of these motif variants.

This clonotype was detected only a few times. Its antigen is not known. The CDR3 spans 15 residues. Trimming pared 0 bases from V and 4 bases from J, leaving 13 bases between. Germline-derived CDR1 and CDR2 are SGHVS and FNYEAQ. Library preparation for TCR beta used quantitative 5'-RACE with molecular barcodes. Each CDR3 protein is one row after TCRdb ran MiXCR on the 5' RACE reads. Of under 200,000 distinct CDR3 sequences in the sample, approximately 10% are singletons; the top ten hold less than 15%. The chain recombines TRBV7-6 with TRBJ2-7; maybe TRBD1 (5 bases). The sample taken for sequencing was blood, either unsorted or a sorted T cell fraction (not recorded which). The TCR was taken from a female donor with ankylosing spondylitis or in good health (not recorded which). CDR3 in DNA: TGTGCCAGCAGCTTAGCGGGGCAGGGAAGGTACGAGCAGTACTTC. Its translation: CASSLAGQGRYEQYF. The whole variable domain, filled in from reference TRBV7-6 and TRBJ2-7, reads GAGVSQSPRYKVTKRGQDVALRCDPISGHVSLYWYRQALGQGPEFLTYFNYEAQQDKSGLPNDRFSAERPEGSISTLTIQRTEQRDSAMYRCASSLAGQGRYEQYFGPGTRLTVT.